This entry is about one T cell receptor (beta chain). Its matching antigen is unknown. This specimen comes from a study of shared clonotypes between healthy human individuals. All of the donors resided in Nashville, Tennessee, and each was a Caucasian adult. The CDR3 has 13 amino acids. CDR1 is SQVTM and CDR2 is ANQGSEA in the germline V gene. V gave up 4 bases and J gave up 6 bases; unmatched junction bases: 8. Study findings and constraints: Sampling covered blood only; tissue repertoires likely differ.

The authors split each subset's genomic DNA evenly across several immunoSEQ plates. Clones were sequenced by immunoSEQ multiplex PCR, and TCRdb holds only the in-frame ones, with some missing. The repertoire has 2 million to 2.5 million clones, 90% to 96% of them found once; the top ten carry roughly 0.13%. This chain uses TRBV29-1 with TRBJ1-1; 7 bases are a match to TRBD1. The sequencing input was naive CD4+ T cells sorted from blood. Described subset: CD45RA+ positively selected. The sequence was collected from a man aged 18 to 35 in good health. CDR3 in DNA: TGCAGCGTTGCTAAGGGGGCTAGAGCTGAAGCTTTCTTT. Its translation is CSVAKGARAEAFF.